This TCR beta chain is from a study of blood T cell repertoires in COVID-19. Germline-derived CDR1 and CDR2 are MNHEY and SMNVEV (reference sequence). CDR3 length: 12 residues. The V end lost 3 bases, the J end lost 9 bases, and 12 bases lay between the germline ends. The data were produced by immunoSEQ multiplex PCR, yet TCRdb's version contains in-frame clones alone and is incomplete. Counted here are 150,000 or so clones, just under 95% occurring once; the ten biggest clones make up 3.5% to 5%. Sequencing was performed on peripheral blood. The gene calls are TRBV27 and TRBJ2-7; perhaps TRBD1 as D (6 bases). This clonotype was sampled from a woman in her 50s with acute or convalescent COVID-19. CDR3 in amino acids: CASSLPQGRQYF. The CDR3 coding sequence is TGTGCCAGCAGTTTGCCACAGGGAAGGCAGTACTTC.